This TCR beta chain was recovered during a study of T cell responses to AZD1222 COVID-19 vaccine. The CDR3 runs 14 residues. Germline CDR1 and CDR2: SGHDT and YYEEEE. Deletions cut 2 bases from V and 1 base from J, with 10 bases between. TCRdb keeps only in-frame clones here, not all; method: immunoSEQ multiplex PCR. The repertoire holds roughly 110,000 clones, with about 90% as singletons. V usage is TRBV5-6 and J usage is TRBJ2-7; a weak D match, TRBD2 (5 bases). The material was peripheral blood, obtained 28 days after the second AZD1222 dose. The TCR comes from an adult who received the AZD1222 COVID-19 vaccine. The DNA for the CDR3 is TGTGCCAGCAGCTTCGAGGGCGGATCCTACGAGCAGTACTTC. This encodes CASSFEGGSYEQYF.